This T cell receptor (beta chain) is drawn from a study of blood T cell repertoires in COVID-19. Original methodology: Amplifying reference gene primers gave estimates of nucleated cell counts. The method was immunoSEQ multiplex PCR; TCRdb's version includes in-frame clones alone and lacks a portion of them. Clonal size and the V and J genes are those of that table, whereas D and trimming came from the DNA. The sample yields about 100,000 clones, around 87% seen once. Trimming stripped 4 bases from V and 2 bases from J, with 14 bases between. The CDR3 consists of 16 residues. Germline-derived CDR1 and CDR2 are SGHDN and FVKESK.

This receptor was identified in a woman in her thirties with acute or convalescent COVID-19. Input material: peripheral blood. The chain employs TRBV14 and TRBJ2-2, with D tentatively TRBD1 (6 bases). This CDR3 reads CASSRGTSLNTGELFF. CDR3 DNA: TGTGCCAGCAGCCGTGGGACATCTCTCAACACCGGGGAGCTGTTTTTT. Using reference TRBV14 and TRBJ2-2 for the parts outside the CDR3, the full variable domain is EAGVTQFPSHSVIEKGQTVTLRCDPISGHDNLYWYRRVMGKEIKFLLHFVKESKQDESGMPNNRFLAERTGGTYSTLKVQPAELEDSGVYFCASSRGTSLNTGELFFGEGSRLTVL.